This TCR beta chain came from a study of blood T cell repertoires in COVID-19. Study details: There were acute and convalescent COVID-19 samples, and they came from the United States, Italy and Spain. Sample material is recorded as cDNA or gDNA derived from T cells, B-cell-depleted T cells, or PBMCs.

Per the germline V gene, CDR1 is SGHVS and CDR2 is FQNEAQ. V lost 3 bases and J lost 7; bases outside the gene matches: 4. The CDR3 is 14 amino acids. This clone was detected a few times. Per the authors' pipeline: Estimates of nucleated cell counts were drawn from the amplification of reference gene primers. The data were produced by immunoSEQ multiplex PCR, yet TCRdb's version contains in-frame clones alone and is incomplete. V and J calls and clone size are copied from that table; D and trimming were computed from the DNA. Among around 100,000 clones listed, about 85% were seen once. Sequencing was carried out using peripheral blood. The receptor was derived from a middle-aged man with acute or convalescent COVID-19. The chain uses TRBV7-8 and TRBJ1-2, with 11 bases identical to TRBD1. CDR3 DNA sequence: TGTGCCAGCAGCTTTAGGGACAGGGGGTTTGGCTACACCTTC. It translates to CASSFRDRGFGYTF. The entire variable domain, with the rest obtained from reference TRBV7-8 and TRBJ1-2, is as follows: GAGVSQSPRYKVAKRGQDVALRCDPISGHVSLFWYQQALGQGPEFLTYFQNEAQLDKSGLPSDRFFAERPEGSVSTLKIQRTQQEDSAVYLCASSFRDRGFGYTFGSGTRLTVV.